These 27 T cell receptor beta chains originate from one sample sequenced in a study of cytomegalovirus exposure and HLA in healthy donors. The study ran its PCR with 60 Vbeta and 13 Jbeta primers. Clones were read by immunoSEQ multiplex PCR, and TCRdb kept only the in-frame ones, dropping some. The table has approximately 79,000 clones, under 85% seen once. The sample consisted of PBMCs. The receptors originated from a boy younger than 18 in good health and CMV-seronegative.

V gene TRBV6-5 combines with J gene TRBJ1-1; TRBD1 is a possible D gene (5 bases). CDR1 is MNHEY and CDR2 is SVGAGI in the germline V gene. The ends were cut back, 8 bases at V and 7 bases at J, with 14 bases in the middle. The CDR3 extends over 12 amino acids. Written as DNA, the CDR3 is TGTGCCAGCGGGGCCGGATACTATGAAGCTTTCTTT. This codes for CASGAGYYEAFF.

This chain uses TRBV29-1 with TRBJ2-1; 14 bases are a match to TRBD2. The trim removed 5 bases at V and 2 bases at J, leaving 2 bases unmatched. Germline V gene lookup returns CDR1 SQVTM and CDR2 ANQGSEA. This CDR3 region has 15 residues. CDR3 in DNA: TGCAGCGTTTGGACTAGCGGGAGGACCTACAATGAGCAGTTCTTC. Its translation is CSVWTSGRTYNEQFF.

This clone has just a few counts. This chain links TRBV5-4 with TRBJ2-1; weak D call: TRBD2 (6 bases). Germline loops: CDR1 SGHNT, CDR2 YYREEE (reference sequence). V dropped 0 bases and J dropped 6 bases, with 10 bases sitting between them. The CDR3 spans 14 residues. This CDR3 is CASSLDVGGNEQFF. The CDR3 DNA is TGTGCCAGCAGCTTGGATGTGGGAGGCAATGAGCAGTTCTTC.

This rearrangement joins TRBV6-1 to TRBJ2-7; D not certain. The CDR3 covers 12 residues. V was shortened by 3 bases and J by 2 bases, with 5 bases between the two germline ends. CDR1 is MNHNS, CDR2 SASEGT, per germline. CDR3 DNA sequence: TGTGCCAGCAGTGACGGAGCCTACGAGCAGTACTTC. Translating gives CASSDGAYEQYF.

The gene calls are TRBV6-1 and TRBJ2-7; D gene unclear. The CDR3 loop spans 12 amino acids. Trimming took 10 bases from V and 0 from J, leaving 10 bases between them. Germline CDR1 reads MNHNS; CDR2 reads SASEGT. The CDR3 loop is CAIRLSSYEQYF. In nucleotides, the CDR3 is TGTGCCATCCGCCTCAGCTCCTACGAGCAGTACTTC.

The chain joins TRBV14 to TRBJ1-1; no clear D. The CDR3 loop spans 15 amino acids. The germline V gene encodes CDR1 SGHDN and CDR2 FVKESK. The V and J ends lost 1 base and 4 bases respectively, with 13 bases between them. For the CDR3, the DNA is TGTGCCAGCAGCCAAGTTTACAGCCGGGGCACTGAAGCTTTCTTT. As protein: CASSQVYSRGTEAFF.

This sequence joins TRBV5-1 and TRBJ2-7; 13 bases fit TRBD2. V lost 4 bases to trimming and J lost 5 bases; unmatched junction nucleotides: 6. The V gene's germline CDR1 is SGHRS and CDR2 YFSETQ. CDR3 length: 15 amino acids. CDR3 residues: CASSPGLAGVDEQYF. The CDR3, as DNA: TGCGCCAGCAGCCCCGGACTAGCGGGAGTTGACGAGCAGTACTTC. The full variable domain, in which reference TRBV5-1 and TRBJ2-7 provide the parts outside the CDR3, is KAGVTQTPRYLIKTRGQQVTLSCSPISGHRSVSWYQQTPGQGLQFLFEYFSETQRNKGNFPGRFSGRQFSNSRSEMNVSTLELGDSALYLCASSPGLAGVDEQYFGPGTRLTVT.

The chain employs TRBV5-1 and TRBJ2-7; D is unresolved. The germline V and J ends were trimmed by 5 bases and 7 bases, with 10 bases remaining between them. Germline V gives CDR1 SGHRS, CDR2 YFSETQ. CDR3 length equals 11 residues. In DNA form, the CDR3 reads TGCGCCAGCAGTGTTGGTAGTGAGCAGTACTTC. Translation gives CASSVGSEQYF.

This rearrangement joins TRBV30 to TRBJ2-3, with 8 bases fitting TRBD2. CDR1 GTSNPN and CDR2 SVGIG come from the germline V gene (reference sequence). Losses at the gene ends were 2 bases for V and 7 bases for J; bases not matched to a gene: 8. The CDR3 length is 14 residues. The CDR3 here is CAWSNGGGLNTQYF. In nucleotides, the CDR3 is TGTGCCTGGAGTAACGGGGGGGGCCTAAATACGCAGTATTTT. Combining the CDR3 with reference TRBV30 and TRBJ2-3 gives the whole variable domain SQTIHQWPATLVQPVGSPLSLECTVEGTSNPNLYWYRQAAGRGLQLLFYSVGIGQISSEVPQNLSASRPQDRQFILSSKKLLLSDSGFYLCAWSNGGGLNTQYFGPGTRLTVL.

The chain has TRBV29-1 and TRBJ2-5, with 8 bases matching TRBD1. Germline V gene sequence: CDR1 SQVTM, CDR2 ANQGSEA. Trimming cost V 6 bases and J 5 bases; bases outside gene matches: 11. CDR3 size: 14 residues. Here the CDR3 reads CSVPLVRGRETQYF. CDR3 DNA: TGCAGCGTACCGTTAGTCAGGGGGCGGGAGACCCAGTACTTC.

This sequence joins TRBV5-4 and TRBJ1-1; possibly TRBD1 for D (5 bases). Germline V lookup: CDR1 SGHNT, CDR2 YYREEE (reference sequence). The CDR3 sequence is 12 residues long. V was trimmed by 7 bases and J by 5 bases, leaving 12 bases between them. The CDR3 nucleotides are TGTGCCAGCCACGTAGGGGTAACTGAAGCTTTCTTT. The encoded protein is CASHVGVTEAFF.

The chain carries TRBV29-1 and TRBJ2-1; 10 bases line up with TRBD2. The junction had 14 bases not matched to a gene; V was cut back by 6 bases and J by 3 bases. The germline V gene has CDR1 SQVTM and CDR2 ANQGSEA. The length of the CDR3 is 17 residues. CDR3 coding DNA: TGCAGCGTCGTTGAGCGGGGGGGCCGATTCAGCTACAATGAGCAGTTCTTC. Encoded protein: CSVVERGGRFSYNEQFF.

The chain carries TRBV7-2 and TRBJ2-7; 8 bases line up with TRBD2. Germline V gives CDR1 SGHTA, CDR2 FQGNSA. The CDR3 contains 15 residues. The ends lost 2 bases at V and 1 base at J; junction bases unmatched: 4. The CDR3 loop reads CASSLRASGSYEQYF. As DNA, the CDR3 is TGTGCCAGCAGCTTACGGGCTAGCGGGTCCTACGAGCAGTACTTC. The complete variable domain, with remaining parts taken from reference TRBV7-2 and TRBJ2-7, reads GAGVSQSPSNKVTEKGKDVELRCDPISGHTALYWYRQSLGQGLEFLIYFQGNSAPDKSGLPSDRFSAERTGGSVSTLTIQRTQQEDSAVYLCASSLRASGSYEQYFGPGTRLTVT.

This clone occurred once. The CDR3 region has the DNA TGCAGCGTTGGTCCCGGGGACTATGGCTACACCTTC. Translating gives CSVGPGDYGYTF. This chain links TRBV29-1 with TRBJ1-2, with D uncertain. Germline loops: CDR1 SQVTM, CDR2 ANQGSEA. Trimming pared 4 bases from V and 3 bases from J, leaving 9 bases between. The CDR3 is 12 amino acids.

This clone was recorded a few times. The genes are TRBV7-2 and TRBJ1-6; no definite D call. The CDR3 totals 16 residues. Germline assignment: CDR1 SGHTA and CDR2 FQGNSA. The V gene lost 4 bases and the J gene lost 10 bases, with 20 bases spanning the gap. The CDR3 sequence: CASSSQSGVTNSPLHF. The CDR3 DNA follows: TGTGCCAGCAGCTCTCAAAGCGGAGTTACGAACTCACCCCTCCACTTT.

Remarks on this clone: At one end, the junction sequence differs from germline, possibly due to a read error. This chain connects TRBV27 to TRBJ2-1; 13 nucleotides match TRBD2. The CDR3 is 14 amino acids. Germline V gene data show CDR1 as MNHEY and CDR2 as SMNVEV (reference sequence). This CDR3 is CATSQGLAGSPEVF. In DNA form, the CDR3 reads TGTGCCACCAGTCAGGGACTAGCGGGATCTCCCGAAGTCTTC.

This clone came up once. The chain links TRBV5-6 to TRBJ2-7; 7 bases are shared with TRBD1. The CDR3 spans 15 residues. The V segment lost 1 base and the J segment 0 bases; nucleotides outside the gene matches: 4. Germline V gene lookup returns CDR1 SGHDT and CDR2 YYEEEE. The CDR3 loop reads CASSLYRGFSYEQYF. The CDR3 bases are TGTGCCAGCAGCTTGTACAGGGGATTCTCCTACGAGCAGTACTTC.

V usage is TRBV4-2 and J usage is TRBJ1-6, with D possibly matching TRBD1 (5 bases). This CDR3 region has 17 residues. Germline CDR1 LGHNA, CDR2 YNFKEQ. Trimming cost V 0 bases and J 9 bases, with 18 bases left between them. CDR3 sequence reads: CASSQEEVGQGSSPLHF. CDR3 sequence (DNA): TGTGCCAGCAGCCAAGAAGAAGTCGGGCAGGGCTCTTCACCCCTCCACTTT.

This clone has a single count. This chain's CDR3 is CAWSSRVTGELFF. The CDR3, as DNA: TGTGCCTGGAGTTCACGGGTCACCGGGGAGCTGTTTTTT. The J gene is TRBJ2-2, the V gene TRBV30; D gene unclear. The CDR3 consists of 13 residues. Germline values: CDR1 GTSNPN, CDR2 SVGIG (reference sequence). V was clipped by 2 bases and J by 4 bases, with 8 bases between them.

The V and J genes are TRBV7-9 and TRBJ1-1; D is perhaps TRBD1 (6 bases). CDR3 size: 14 residues. The germline gives CDR1 SEHNR, CDR2 FQNEAQ (reference sequence). V shed 0 bases and J shed 8 bases, with 13 bases lying between them. The CDR3: CASSLAVGGREAFF. CDR3 DNA: TGTGCCAGCAGCTTAGCCGTTGGGGGCAGGGAAGCTTTCTTT. Looking up the rest from reference TRBV7-9 and TRBJ1-1 gives the full variable domain: DTGVSQNPRHKITKRGQNVTFRCDPISEHNRLYWYRQTLGQGPEFLTYFQNEAQLEKSRLLSDRFSAERPKGSFSTLEIQRTEQGDSAMYLCASSLAVGGREAFFGQGTRLTVV.

This clone was detected once. The rearrangement links TRBV4-2 to TRBJ2-1; 7 bases match TRBD2. This CDR3 is built from 15 residues. Germline V lookup: CDR1 LGHNA, CDR2 YNFKEQ. V dropped 0 bases and J dropped 6; count of bases not matched to a gene: 5. The CDR3 spells CASSQDPSSGNEQFF. CDR3 nucleotides: TGTGCCAGCAGCCAAGATCCTTCTAGCGGCAATGAGCAGTTCTTC.

The rearrangement joins TRBV4-1 to TRBJ1-1; no clear D. Germline CDR1 MGHRA, CDR2 YSYEKL. The V gene lost 0 bases and the J gene lost 1 base, with 9 bases spanning the gap. The length of the CDR3 is 15 residues. The DNA of the CDR3 is TGCGCCAGCAGCCAAGATTTAGGCGGGAACACTGAAGCTTTCTTT. It yields the protein CASSQDLGGNTEAFF.

About this clone: At one end, the junction sequence differs from germline, possibly due to a read error. The V gene is TRBV7-2, the J gene TRBJ1-6; 7 bases are a match to TRBD1. The germline V gene encodes CDR1 SGHTA and CDR2 FQGNSA. The CDR3 covers 12 residues. CDR3 in amino acids: CASSSGTAGGFF. The CDR3 DNA is TGTGCCAGCAGCTCCGGGACAGCCGGTGGGTTCTTT.

The count of this clone is one. The chain joins TRBV4-3 to TRBJ1-2; TRBD1 aligns across 9 bases. Germline V CDR1 and CDR2: LGHNA, YSLEER. V trimming: 0 bases; J trimming: 5 bases; junction bases outside the gene matches: 1. This CDR3 comprises 14 residues. As DNA, the CDR3 is TGCGCCAGCAGCCAAGAGGGACAGGGTTATGGCTACACCTTC. Translating gives CASSQEGQGYGYTF.

This clone was seen a few times. The CDR3 protein is CASGSPGQGNYGYTF. The CDR3 nucleotides read TGTGCCAGCGGCTCGCCGGGACAGGGCAACTATGGCTACACCTTC. This chain joins TRBV28 and TRBJ1-2; 9 bases are a match to TRBD1. Germline CDR1 and CDR2: MDHEN and SYDVKM. The CDR3 loop spans 15 amino acids. After removal of 8 bases from V and 2 bases from J, the junction contained 9 bases not matched to a gene.

CDR3 in amino acids: CASSLLGSGPSDEQFF. DNA of the CDR3: TGTGCCAGCAGCTTGTTGGGCAGTGGGCCCTCAGATGAGCAGTTCTTC. The gene calls are TRBV7-9 and TRBJ2-1; unclear D gene. Germline V gene data show CDR1 as SEHNR and CDR2 as FQNEAQ (reference sequence). V was cut by 3 bases and J by 8 bases, with 20 bases left in between. The CDR3 contains 16 residues. Full variable domain (rest looked up from reference TRBV7-9 and TRBJ2-1): DTGVSQNPRHKITKRGQNVTFRCDPISEHNRLYWYRQTLGQGPEFLTYFQNEAQLEKSRLLSDRFSAERPKGSFSTLEIQRTEQGDSAMYLCASSLLGSGPSDEQFFGPGTRLTVL.

This chain joins TRBV28 and TRBJ1-5; TRBD1 might be the D (6 bases). This CDR3 contains 15 residues. V shed 6 bases and J shed 0 bases, with 12 bases lying between them. Germline CDR1 and CDR2: MDHEN and SYDVKM. CDR3 bases: TGTGCCAGCAGAACAGGGCCCTATAGCAATCAGCCCCAGCATTTT. This gives the protein CASRTGPYSNQPQHF.